The 26 T cell receptor beta chains below all came from one sample that was sequenced in a study of CD8+ T cells in alopecia areata. Investigators isolated RNA and reverse transcribed it into cDNA to act as the sequencing template. Sequencing was performed with immunoSEQ multiplex PCR; in TCRdb, only in-frame clones are kept and a portion is missing. The sample includes about 97,000 clones, roughly 41% seen only once; the top ten take roughly 1.3%. The source material was CD4+ T cells sorted from blood. These receptors were collected from a human donor with alopecia areata.

This chain links TRBV20-1 with TRBJ1-1; D might be TRBD1 (5 bases). The germline V and J ends were trimmed by 5 bases and 8 bases, with 12 bases remaining between them. This CDR3 is built from 11 residues. The germline CDR1 and CDR2 sequences are DFQATT and SNEGSKA (reference sequence). CDR3 residues: CSARSTGEAFF. DNA for the CDR3: TGCAGTGCTCGTTCCACAGGCGAAGCTTTCTTT.

V is TRBV30 and J is TRBJ1-1; a possible D gene is TRBD1 (5 bases). Germline CDR1 is GTSNPN and CDR2 is SVGIG (reference sequence). The V gene lost 5 bases and the J gene lost 5 bases, with 18 bases spanning the gap. The CDR3 runs 14 residues. The CDR3 is CAWLPNGGRTEAFF. The DNA of the CDR3 is TGTGCCTGGCTCCCAAACGGGGGGAGAACTGAAGCTTTCTTT. Drawing the rest from reference TRBV30 and TRBJ1-1, the complete variable domain is SQTIHQWPATLVQPVGSPLSLECTVEGTSNPNLYWYRQAAGRGLQLLFYSVGIGQISSEVPQNLSASRPQDRQFILSSKKLLLSDSGFYLCAWLPNGGRTEAFFGQGTRLTVV.

This clone was observed a few times. The chain links TRBV5-1 to TRBJ2-1; D gene unclear. V was trimmed by 5 bases and J by 4 bases, leaving 16 bases between them. The germline gives CDR1 SGHRS, CDR2 YFSETQ. The CDR3 consists of 15 residues. This CDR3 reads CASRLDGSSYNEQFF. The CDR3 bases are TGCGCCAGCAGGCTGGACGGTTCTTCATACAATGAGCAGTTCTTC.

The chain uses TRBV9 and TRBJ1-2, with 10 bases fitting TRBD1. The V gene end was trimmed by 4 bases and the J gene end by 7 bases; junction bases not matched to a gene: 4. The CDR3 runs 13 residues. The germline gives CDR1 SGDLS, CDR2 YYNGEE. DNA of the CDR3: TGTGCCAGCAGCCCCTGGACAGGGGGTGGCTACACCTTC. As protein: CASSPWTGGGYTF. Full variable domain (remainder filled in from reference TRBV9 and TRBJ1-2): DSGVTQTPKHLITATGQRVTLRCSPRSGDLSVYWYQQSLDQGLQFLIQYYNGEERAKGNILERFSAQQFPDLHSELNLSSLELGDSALYFCASSPWTGGGYTFGSGTRLTVV.

The rearrangement uses TRBV30 and TRBJ2-7, with 8 bases matching TRBD1. The CDR3 covers 13 residues. The junction had 4 bases not matched to a gene; V was cut back by 3 bases and J by 3 bases. Germline values: CDR1 GTSNPN, CDR2 SVGIG (reference sequence). The CDR3 bases are TGTGCCTGGAGAGCCACAGGGGGCTACGAGCAGTACTTC. Its protein is CAWRATGGYEQYF.

The rearrangement uses TRBV5-4 and TRBJ2-1; D ambiguous. Trimming cost V 0 bases and J 7 bases, with 5 bases left between them. The CDR3 has 12 amino acids. The germline V gene encodes CDR1 SGHNT and CDR2 YYREEE (reference sequence). CDR3 in amino acids: CASSLAGNEQFF. The DNA for the CDR3 is TGTGCCAGCAGCTTGGCCGGTAATGAGCAGTTCTTC.

This chain connects TRBV6-5 to TRBJ2-7; D is uncertain. Trimming stripped 6 bases from V and 4 bases from J, with 13 bases between. The CDR3 has 13 residues. Germline CDR1 reads MNHEY; CDR2 reads SVGAGI. The CDR3 region is CASSNPNGYEQYF. CDR3 nucleotides: TGTGCCAGCAGCAACCCTAATGGGTACGAGCAGTACTTC.

A single count supports this clone. This chain links TRBV5-6 with TRBJ2-7; 7 positions match TRBD1. The CDR3 has 16 amino acids. V trimming: 3 bases; J trimming: 2 bases; junction bases outside the gene matches: 11. The V gene's germline CDR1 is SGHDT and CDR2 YYEEEE. The CDR3 region has the DNA TGTGCCAGCAGCTCGATAGGACAGGAGCGAGCCTACGAGCAGTACTTC. Its translation: CASSSIGQERAYEQYF.

The sample holds one count of this clone. Germline and junction disagree at one end, which may indicate a read error. The chain combines TRBV2 with TRBJ2-7; 9 bases line up with TRBD1. The V gene's germline CDR1 is SNHLY and CDR2 FYNNEI. CDR3 length: 13 amino acids. DNA of the CDR3: TGTGCCAGCAGGGAAGGACAGGGGAGGGAGCAGTACTTC. Translated, it gives CASREGQGREQYF. The complete variable domain, with remaining parts taken from reference TRBV2 and TRBJ2-7, reads EPEVTQTPSHQVTQMGQEVILRCVPISNHLYFYWYRQILGQKVEFLVSFYNNEISEKSEIFDDQFSVERPDGSNFTLKIRSTKLEDSAMYFCASREGQGREQYFGPGTRLTVT.

This clone was detected only a few times. The gene calls are TRBV5-1 and TRBJ1-1, with D hard to call. V lost 2 bases and J 3 bases, leaving 17 bases between the germline ends. This CDR3 has 16 amino acids. The germline CDR1 and CDR2 sequences are SGHRS and YFSETQ. The CDR3 is CASSLTLPRRDTEAFF. For the CDR3, the DNA is TGCGCCAGCAGCTTAACCCTACCGCGGAGGGACACTGAAGCTTTCTTT.

The CDR3 loop is CASSYSLDRGETQYF. The CDR3 nucleotides read TGTGCCAGCAGTTACTCCCTGGACAGGGGAGAGACCCAGTACTTC. The rearrangement uses TRBV6-6 and TRBJ2-5; 9 nucleotides align to TRBD1. Germline lookup yields CDR1 MNHNY and CDR2 SVGAGI (reference sequence). This CDR3 has 15 amino acids. V lost 0 bases, J lost 4 bases, and 3 bases stayed unmatched.

J is TRBJ2-5 and V is TRBV29-1, with D hard to call. Germline V gene lookup returns CDR1 SQVTM and CDR2 ANQGSEA. The CDR3 runs 15 residues. The V end lost 1 base, the J end lost 5 bases, and 17 bases lay between the germline ends. The CDR3 loop is CSVEVRNTQSETQYF. CDR3 in DNA: TGCAGCGTTGAAGTTAGGAACACACAGAGTGAGACCCAGTACTTC.

This sequence joins TRBV27 and TRBJ2-4; 10 bases line up with TRBD1. V lost 3 bases to trimming and J lost 8 bases; unmatched junction nucleotides: 4. Germline lookup yields CDR1 MNHEY and CDR2 SMNVEV (reference sequence). The CDR3 is 14 amino acids. The CDR3 loop reads CASSFRDRGDIQYF. CDR3 DNA sequence: TGTGCCAGCAGTTTCCGGGACAGGGGAGACATTCAGTACTTC.

This clone was seen a few times. CDR3 sequence reads: CASSVGSNNEQFF. The CDR3 DNA sequence: TGTGCCAGCAGCGTAGGGTCCAACAATGAGCAGTTCTTC. The chain has TRBV9 and TRBJ2-1; D is unclear. Per the germline V gene, CDR1 is SGDLS and CDR2 is YYNGEE. Trimming removed 0 bases from V and 5 bases from J, with 6 bases in between. The CDR3 runs 13 residues.

This clone was picked up a small number of times. The chain carries TRBV28 and TRBJ2-7; D may be TRBD1 or TRBD2 (5 bases each). The CDR3 contains 14 residues. Germline V gives CDR1 MDHEN, CDR2 SYDVKM. Trimming removed 3 bases from V and 6 bases from J, with 15 bases in between. The DNA of the CDR3 is TGTGCCAGCAGTTTTCAGGGAAACCGGGGCGAGCAGTACTTC. Translation: CASSFQGNRGEQYF.

The chain carries TRBV5-1 and TRBJ1-2; 8 bases align to TRBD1. CDR3 size: 13 residues. Losses at the gene ends were 4 bases for V and 3 bases for J; bases not matched to a gene: 2. The germline CDR1 and CDR2 sequences are SGHRS and YFSETQ. The CDR3 loop is CASSETGDYGYTF. For the CDR3, the DNA is TGCGCCAGCAGCGAGACAGGGGACTATGGCTACACCTTC.

This clone was recorded a few times. The V and J genes are TRBV7-2 and TRBJ2-5; possibly TRBD1 for D (6 bases). V was shortened by 5 bases and J by 3 bases, with 10 bases between the two germline ends. The CDR3 is 13 amino acids. The germline gives CDR1 SGHTA, CDR2 FQGNSA. CDR3 DNA: TGTGCCAGCAGCCCGACAGGAGAAGAGACCCAGTACTTC. This translates into CASSPTGEETQYF.

The gene calls are TRBV6-5 and TRBJ1-1, with a possible D match to TRBD1 (5 bases). The CDR3 is 12 residues long. V was clipped by 4 bases and J by 12 bases, with 15 bases between them. Germline loops: CDR1 MNHEY, CDR2 SVGAGI. The CDR3 loop reads CASSSTDKRPFF. CDR3 nucleotide sequence: TGTGCCAGCAGTTCGACGGACAAGAGACCTTTCTTT.

The chain recombines TRBV29-1 with TRBJ2-7; 12 nucleotides match TRBD2. The CDR3 is 13 amino acids. The ends lost 8 bases at V and 7 bases at J; junction bases unmatched: 9. Germline CDR1 is SQVTM and CDR2 is ANQGSEA. CDR3 in DNA: TGCAGCCCCTTCCGGACTAGCGGGACGGAGCAGTACTTC. This gives the protein CSPFRTSGTEQYF.

The chain is built from TRBV30 and TRBJ2-7; 8 nucleotides line up with TRBD1. J gave up 0 bases and V 5 bases, and 6 bases lay outside the gene matches. Per the germline V gene, CDR1 is GTSNPN and CDR2 is SVGIG (reference sequence). CDR3 length: 14 residues. The CDR3, as DNA: TGTGCCTGGGAGAGACAGGGGCACTCCTACGAGCAGTACTTC. It specifies CAWERQGHSYEQYF.

V and J are TRBV7-2 and TRBJ2-7; D might be TRBD1 or TRBD2, each matching 6 bases. The germline V gene has CDR1 SGHTA and CDR2 FQGNSA. There are 15 residues in the CDR3. V gave up 1 base and J gave up 3 bases, with 13 bases separating them. The DNA for the CDR3 is TGTGCCAGCAGCTTAGGGGGGGCCCTTATCTACGAGCAGTACTTC. This gives the protein CASSLGGALIYEQYF.

The rearrangement links TRBV6-5 to TRBJ1-2; the match to TRBD1 covers 8 bases. The junction had 12 bases not matched to a gene; V was cut back by 4 bases and J by 5 bases. CDR3 length equals 16 residues. Germline CDR1 reads MNHEY; CDR2 reads SVGAGI. CDR3 in DNA: TGTGCCAGCAGTTCGGACAGGGTCGGTTACACGTATGGCTACACCTTC. Its translation: CASSSDRVGYTYGYTF.

The chain recombines TRBV29-1 with TRBJ2-1, with D perhaps matching TRBD1 or TRBD2 (5 bases each). There are 13 residues in the CDR3. V lost 6 bases and J lost 5, with 14 bases in between. CDR1 SQVTM and CDR2 ANQGSEA come from the germline V gene. CDR3: CSVGTGVNNEQFF. The CDR3, as DNA: TGCAGCGTGGGGACCGGGGTCAACAATGAGCAGTTCTTC.

The chain couples TRBV5-1 to TRBJ2-5; 7 nucleotides line up with TRBD1. Germline-derived CDR1 and CDR2 are SGHRS and YFSETQ. With V trimmed by 2 bases and J by 2 bases, 6 bases remained unmatched. The CDR3 length is 15 residues. The CDR3, as DNA: TGCGCCAGCAGCTTAGGGACAGCTTTACAAGAGACCCAGTACTTC. Translated, it gives CASSLGTALQETQYF.

This clone was picked up a small number of times. Here the CDR3 reads CSGGDRDAFF. The CDR3 bases are TGCAGCGGGGGGGACAGGGACGCTTTCTTT. The J gene is TRBJ1-1, the V gene TRBV29-1; 9 bases line up with TRBD1. The CDR3 length is 10 residues. Germline loops: CDR1 SQVTM, CDR2 ANQGSEA. V lost 7 bases to trimming and J lost 11 bases; unmatched junction nucleotides: 5.

The CDR3 DNA follows: TGTGCCAGCAGTTCTTACCGCGGCGGAAACAATGAGCAGTTCTTC. It yields the protein CASSSYRGGNNEQFF. V is TRBV7-8 and J is TRBJ2-1; D gene unclear. Per the germline V gene, CDR1 is SGHVS and CDR2 is FQNEAQ. Trimming cost V 6 bases and J 5 bases, with 17 bases left between them. The CDR3 covers 15 residues. The full variable domain, in which reference TRBV7-8 and TRBJ2-1 provide the parts outside the CDR3, is GAGVSQSPRYKVAKRGQDVALRCDPISGHVSLFWYQQALGQGPEFLTYFQNEAQLDKSGLPSDRFFAERPEGSVSTLKIQRTQQEDSAVYLCASSSYRGGNNEQFFGPGTRLTVL.